This T cell receptor beta chain was found in a study of T cells in Graves' hyperthyroidism and ophthalmopathy. This clonotype was recorded a few times. Amplification of TCR beta CDR3 regions used RNA as the template. The HTBI primer set served for first-round RT-PCR of the TCR CDR3. TCRdb recomputed calls from the multiplex PCR reads with MiXCR, one row per CDR3 protein. This table holds 300,000 to 400,000 distinct CDR3 sequences, 21% found once. Trimming shortened V by 6 bases and J by 7 bases, and 16 bases separated the two germline ends. Germline assignment: CDR1 MDHEN and CDR2 SYDVKM. The CDR3 is 13 residues long.

The sequencing input was blood. This rearrangement joins TRBV28 to TRBJ2-7; D might be TRBD2 (6 bases). This TCR derives from a woman in her forties or fifties with Graves' hyperthyroidism. The CDR3: CASREGGPFEQYF. CDR3 bases: TGTGCCAGCAGGGAGGGAGGACCTTTTGAGCAGTACTTC.